The entry that follows covers one T cell receptor (beta chain) sequence. These data belong to a study of CD8+CD57+ T cells in acquired aplastic anemia. About the study: The DNA of sorted CD4+ and CD8+ cells averaged roughly 3.2 ug.

It was genomic DNA that served as the template for profiling TCR beta VDJ and CDR3. TCRdb called the reads again in MiXCR, with one record for every CDR3 protein. The sample has hundreds of thousands of distinct CDR3 sequences, 55% to 75% seen once; the top ten hold 3.5% to 4.5%. Sequences were obtained from sorted CD4+, CD8+, or CD8+CD57+ T cells (not recorded which) from PBMCs. This receptor was taken from a human donor in good health, serving as a control.

The CDR3 sequence is CATSGVGPGQPQHF. CDR3 in DNA: TGTGCCACCAGTGGTGTTGGGCCAGGCCAGCCCCAGCATTTT. This chain links TRBV24-1 with TRBJ1-5, with unresolved D. This CDR3 is built from 14 residues. Trimming took off 5 bases at V and 7 bases at J, with 14 bases between the two ends. Germline V lookup: CDR1 KGHDR, CDR2 SFDVKD.